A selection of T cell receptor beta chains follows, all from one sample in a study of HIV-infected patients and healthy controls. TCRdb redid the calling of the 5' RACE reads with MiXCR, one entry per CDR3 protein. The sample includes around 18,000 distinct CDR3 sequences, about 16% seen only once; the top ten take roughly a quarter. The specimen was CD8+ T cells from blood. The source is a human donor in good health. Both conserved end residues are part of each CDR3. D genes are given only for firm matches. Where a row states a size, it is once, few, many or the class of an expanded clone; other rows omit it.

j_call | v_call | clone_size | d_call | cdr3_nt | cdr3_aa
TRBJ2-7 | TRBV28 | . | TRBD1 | TGTGCCAGCAGTTTGGGACAGGCCGGCTACGAGCAGTACTTC | CASSLGQAGYEQYF
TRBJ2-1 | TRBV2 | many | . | TGTGCCAGCAGTGCCAGCGAACTTGTGCCTCGATACAATGAGCAGTTCTTC | CASSASELVPRYNEQFF
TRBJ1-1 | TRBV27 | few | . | TGTGCCAGCAGTCCCCGGACGGTTATTCACACTGAAGCTTTCTTT | CASSPRTVIHTEAFF
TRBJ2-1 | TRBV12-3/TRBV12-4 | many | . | TGTGCCAGCAGTCCCAAATACAATGAGCAGTTCTTC | CASSPKYNEQFF
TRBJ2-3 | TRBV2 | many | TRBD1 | TGTGCCAGCAGTGGAGGCAGGGGGCCCGCTGATGCTACGCAGTATTTT | CASSGGRGPADATQYF
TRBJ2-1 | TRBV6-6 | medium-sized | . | TGTGCCAGCAGTTATTTCTCTCTTTTCTCCGGCTCGTTATCCTACAATGAGCAGTTCTTC | CASSYFSLFSGSLSYNEQFF
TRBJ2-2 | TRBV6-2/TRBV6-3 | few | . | TGTGCCAGCAGTTACTCGGAAGAGGGGGAGCTGTTTTTT | CASSYSEEGELFF
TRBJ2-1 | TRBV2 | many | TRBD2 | TGTGCCAGAGGGACTAGTCCCGACAATGAGCAGTTCTTC | CARGTSPDNEQFF
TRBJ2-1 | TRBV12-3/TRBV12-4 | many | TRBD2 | TGTGCCAGCGGAACAATGGGACTAGCGGGAGTCGGGTACAATGAGCAGTTCTTC | CASGTMGLAGVGYNEQFF
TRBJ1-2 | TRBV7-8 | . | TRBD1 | TGTGCCAGCAGCTTAGGGGCGACAGGGGGGAGCTATGGCTACACCTTC | CASSLGATGGSYGYTF
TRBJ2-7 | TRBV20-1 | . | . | TGCAGTGCTAGACCACTGTCGGTTGCGGAGCAGTACTTC | CSARPLSVAEQYF
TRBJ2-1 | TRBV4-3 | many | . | TGCGCCAGCAGCCAAGATCCTGCAGGTGTAGGGAGTTCCTACAATGAGCAGTTCTTC | CASSQDPAGVGSSYNEQFF
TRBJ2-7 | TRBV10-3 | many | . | TGTGCCATCAGTGAGGGTGACTCGTTACCTGGCGAGCAGTACTTC | CAISEGDSLPGEQYF
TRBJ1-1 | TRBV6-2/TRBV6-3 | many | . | TGTGCCAGCAACTTGGACAGTCGGACTGAAGCTTTCTTT | CASNLDSRTEAFF
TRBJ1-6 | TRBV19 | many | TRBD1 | TGTGCCAGTAGTCTAACGGGACAGCCCTATAATTCACCCCTCCACTTT | CASSLTGQPYNSPLHF
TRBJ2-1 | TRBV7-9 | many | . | TGTGCCAGCAGTTTCGGTGAGGTCGATGAGCAGTTCTTC | CASSFGEVDEQFF
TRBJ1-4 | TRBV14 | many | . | TGTGCCAGCAGCCAAGTGGGGTTAACGGGATATAATGAAAAACTGTTTTTT | CASSQVGLTGYNEKLFF
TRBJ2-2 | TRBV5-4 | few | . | TGTGCCAGCAGCGGGGGCGGAGTGGGGTTAACCGGGGAGCTGTTTTTT | CASSGGGVGLTGELFF
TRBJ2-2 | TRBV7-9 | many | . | TGTGCCAGCAGCTCCGGGACATCTTCCGGGGAGCTGTTTTTT | CASSSGTSSGELFF
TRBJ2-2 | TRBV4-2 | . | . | TGTGCCAGCAGCCAAGAAATGACCACCGCCGGGGAGCTGTTTTTT | CASSQEMTTAGELFF
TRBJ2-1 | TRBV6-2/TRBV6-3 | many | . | TGTGCCACCACGGGGGAAAATAGCTACAATGAGCAGTTCTTC | CATTGENSYNEQFF
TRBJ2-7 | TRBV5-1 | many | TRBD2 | TGCGCCAGCAGCATGGGGGGGAGCCGCTACGAGCAGTACTTC | CASSMGGSRYEQYF